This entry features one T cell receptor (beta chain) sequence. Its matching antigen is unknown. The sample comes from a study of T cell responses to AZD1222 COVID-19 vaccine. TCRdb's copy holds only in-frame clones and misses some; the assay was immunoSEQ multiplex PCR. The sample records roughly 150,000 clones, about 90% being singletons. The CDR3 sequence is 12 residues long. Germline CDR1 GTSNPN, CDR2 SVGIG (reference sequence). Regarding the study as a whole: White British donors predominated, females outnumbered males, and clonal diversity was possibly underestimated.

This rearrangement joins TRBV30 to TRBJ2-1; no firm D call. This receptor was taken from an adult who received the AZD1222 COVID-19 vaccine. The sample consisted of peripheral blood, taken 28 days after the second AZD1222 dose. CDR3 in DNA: TGTGCTACTGGGCACGGTGGTAATGAGCAGTTCTTC. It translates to CATGHGGNEQFF.